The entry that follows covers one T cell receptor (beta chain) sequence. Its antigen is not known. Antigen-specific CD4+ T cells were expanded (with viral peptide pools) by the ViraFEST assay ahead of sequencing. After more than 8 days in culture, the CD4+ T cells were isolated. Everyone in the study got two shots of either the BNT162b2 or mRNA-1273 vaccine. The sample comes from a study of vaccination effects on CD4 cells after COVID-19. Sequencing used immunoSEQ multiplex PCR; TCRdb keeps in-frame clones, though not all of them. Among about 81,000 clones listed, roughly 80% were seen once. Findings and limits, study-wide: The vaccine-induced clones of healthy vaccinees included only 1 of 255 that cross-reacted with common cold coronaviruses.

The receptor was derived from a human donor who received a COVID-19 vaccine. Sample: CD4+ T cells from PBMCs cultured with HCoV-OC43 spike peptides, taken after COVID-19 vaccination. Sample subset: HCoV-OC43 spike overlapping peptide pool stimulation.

The CDR3 reads CASSRSGPLRRNTIYF. The CDR3, as DNA: TGTGCCAGCAGTCGATCAGGACCGCTACGGCGAAACACCATATATTTT. V is TRBV6-6 and J is TRBJ1-3, with D uncertain. Trimming stripped 5 bases from V and 5 bases from J, with 19 bases between. The CDR3 loop spans 16 amino acids. Germline CDR1 is MNHNY and CDR2 is SVGAGI (reference sequence).